The rows below give T cell receptor beta chains drawn from one sample of a study of control samples from healthy donors and cancer patients. Repertoires were generated with immunoSEQ multiplex PCR, while TCRdb's copy carries only in-frame clones and drops some. The sample consists of approximately 140,000 clones, more than 90% of them appearing once. Specimen: blood. The receptors were gathered from a man aged 25-45 years in good health. CDR3s include the opening cysteine and the closing phenylalanine or tryptophan. D genes are given only for firm matches. Not every row has a clone size; where given, it reads once, few, many or a size class.

length,size,D,J,V,DNA,CDR3
12,-,-,TRBJ2-7,TRBV28,TGTGCCAGCAGTTCGCGCCGCTACGAGCAGTACTTC,CASSSRRYEQYF
19,-,TRBD2,TRBJ2-2,TRBV27,TGTGCCAGCAGTTTATCGGCTTTAGCGGGAGGGCCGAGCACCGGGGAGCTGTTTTTT,CASSLSALAGGPSTGELFF
13,-,-,TRBJ1-4,TRBV28,TGTGCCAGCAGCCCTGGTCGCAATGAAAAACTGTTTTTT,CASSPGRNEKLFF
18,once,TRBD2,TRBJ2-2,TRBV19,TGTGCCAGTAGTATAGATAGACTAGCGGGAGGGCCGGCCGGGGAGCTGTTTTTT,CASSIDRLAGGPAGELFF
14,-,TRBD2,TRBJ2-4,TRBV28,TGTGCCAGCAGTTTCCCCCCGGGAGGAAACATTCAGTACTTC,CASSFPPGGNIQYF
18,few,TRBD1,TRBJ1-1,TRBV28,TGTGCCAGCAGTCGCCTTACCGGGACAGGGGATTGGAACACTGAAGCTTTCTTT,CASSRLTGTGDWNTEAFF
15,-,TRBD2,TRBJ2-7,TRBV2,TGTGCCAGCAGTGTGCCTAGCGGGAGATCCTACGAGCAGTACTTC,CASSVPSGRSYEQYF
14,-,TRBD1,TRBJ1-2,TRBV6-1,TGTGCCAGCAGTGAATGGGACAGGGGAGGTGGCTACACCTTC,CASSEWDRGGGYTF
14,-,-,TRBJ1-6,TRBV19,TGTGCCAGTAGATTACAGGCCCATAATTCACCCCTCCACTTT,CASRLQAHNSPLHF
16,-,-,TRBJ2-1,TRBV11-3,TGTGCCAGCAGCTTAGACGGGGCGGGAATATACAATGAGCAGTTCTTC,CASSLDGAGIYNEQFF
15,-,-,TRBJ2-3,TRBV24-1,TGTGCCACCAGTGGCCCATCATCCATCACAGATACGCAGTATTTT,CATSGPSSITDTQYF
14,few,-,TRBJ1-5,TRBV27,TGTGCCAGCAAAAGGGCAGGGCGCAATCAGCCCCAGCATTTT,CASKRAGRNQPQHF
11,-,-,TRBJ1-1,TRBV20-1,TGCAGTGCTAGGGACAACACTGAAGCTTTCTTT,CSARDNTEAFF